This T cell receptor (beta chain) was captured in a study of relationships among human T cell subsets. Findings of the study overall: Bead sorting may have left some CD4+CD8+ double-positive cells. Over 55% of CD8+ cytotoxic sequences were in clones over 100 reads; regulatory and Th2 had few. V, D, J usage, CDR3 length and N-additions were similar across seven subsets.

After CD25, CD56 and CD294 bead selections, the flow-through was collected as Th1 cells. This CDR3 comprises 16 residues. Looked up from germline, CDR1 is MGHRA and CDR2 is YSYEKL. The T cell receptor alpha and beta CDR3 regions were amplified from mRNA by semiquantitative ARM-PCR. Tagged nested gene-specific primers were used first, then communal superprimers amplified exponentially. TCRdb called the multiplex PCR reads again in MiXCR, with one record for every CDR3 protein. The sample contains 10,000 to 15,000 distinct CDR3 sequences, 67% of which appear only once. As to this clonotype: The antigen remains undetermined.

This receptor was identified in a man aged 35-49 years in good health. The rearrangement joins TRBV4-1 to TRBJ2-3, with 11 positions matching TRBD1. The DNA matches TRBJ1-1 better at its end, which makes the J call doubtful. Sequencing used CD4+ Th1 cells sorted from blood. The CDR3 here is CASSQEGTGGSTEAFF. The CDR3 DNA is TGCGCCAGCAGCCAAGAAGGGACAGGGGGAAGTACTGAAGCTTTCTTT.